This T cell receptor beta chain appears in the sequencing data of a study of beta chain features in type 1 diabetes. Study observations and caveats: Patients with Type 1 diabetes showed moderately but significantly shorter TCRB CDR3s in all four CD4+ subsets. Researchers cautioned that cDNA sequencing could over-represent cells with high TCR expression.

Worth noting for this clone: What it binds is not known.

Expressed TCRB transcripts got sequenced, as all isolated RNA was reverse transcribed. Repertoires were generated with immunoSEQ multiplex PCR, while TCRdb's copy carries only in-frame clones and drops some. The profile covers 350,000 to 450,000 clones, with roughly 12% appearing a single time and about 0.01% taken by the ten largest. Between the trimmed V and J ends, which lost 1 base and 7 bases, there was a span of 17 bases. The CDR3 has 16 amino acids. From germline, CDR1 is SGHNT and CDR2 YENEEA. Cells sorted by CD45RO/CCR7/CD25/CD127/CD95/CD27 comprised CD4+ naive, central memory, regulatory and stem cell-like memory cells.

The specimen was naive CD4+ T cells from blood. The sequence came from a woman aged 18-30 years with type 1 diabetes. This chain joins TRBV11-3 and TRBJ2-1; a weak D match, TRBD1 (6 bases). CDR3 coding DNA: TGTGCCAGCAGCTTAGTCCAATGGTACAGGGCTAATGAGCAGTTCTTC. Encoded protein: CASSLVQWYRANEQFF.